The 10 T cell receptor beta chains presented below share a single source sample, sequenced in a study of OX40 agonist ivuxolimab in advanced cancers. Here immunoSEQ multiplex PCR was the method, and the copy in TCRdb shows in-frame clones only, minus some. The sample lists 87,000 or so clones, approximately 85% occurring once. The sequenced sample was CD4+ or CD8+ T cells sorted from blood, obtained in a trial of the OX40 agonist ivuxolimab. The source is an adult with an advanced solid tumor such as melanoma, head and neck, liver or kidney cancer.

This chain links TRBV14 with TRBJ2-7; TRBD2 matches 7 bases. Germline V gives CDR1 SGHDN, CDR2 FVKESK. CDR3 length: 18 residues. V was clipped by 1 base and J by 0 bases; unmatched bases: 12. The DNA for the CDR3 is TGTGCCAGCAGCCAAGGGAGGAGGAGGCTAGCGGACTCCTACGAGCAGTACTTC. Its protein product is CASSQGRRRLADSYEQYF.

The V gene is TRBV7-2, the J gene TRBJ2-5; TRBD2 aligns across 8 bases. The J call may not be correct, given that the DNA end is closer to TRBJ2-7. The CDR3 spans 14 residues. Germline assignment: CDR1 SGHTA and CDR2 FQGNSA. CDR3 nucleotides: TGTGCCAGCAGCCCGAGCGGGGGATCCTACGAGCAGTACTTC. Its translation is CASSPSGGSYEQYF.

This rearrangement joins TRBV11-2 to TRBJ1-6; D is ambiguous. Trimming shortened V by 0 bases and J by 9 bases, and 15 bases separated the two germline ends. The CDR3 extends over 16 amino acids. Germline V CDR1 and CDR2: SGHAT, FQNNGV. DNA of the CDR3: TGTGCCAGCAGCTTAGATCGTGAGACTGAGGGTTCACCCCTCCACTTT. Translated, it gives CASSLDRETEGSPLHF.

V usage is TRBV7-8 and J usage is TRBJ2-3; possibly TRBD1 for D (5 bases). The V end was cut by 1 base, the J end by 6 bases, with 20 bases between. Germline lookup yields CDR1 SGHVS and CDR2 FQNEAQ. The CDR3 contains 17 residues. As DNA, the CDR3 is TGTGCCAGCAGCTTAGGTCGGGTCTCCCTTGGGGCGGATACGCAGTATTTT. Amino acid sequence: CASSLGRVSLGADTQYF.

This chain uses TRBV7-9 with TRBJ2-2; 12 nucleotides align to TRBD1. Germline V lookup: CDR1 SEHNR, CDR2 FQNEAQ (reference sequence). J lost 6 bases, V lost 5 bases, and 7 bases had no gene match. This CDR3 is built from 16 residues. CDR3 loop: CASSVAGTGGAGELFF. The CDR3 nucleotides read TGTGCCAGCAGCGTCGCCGGGACAGGGGGCGCCGGGGAGCTGTTTTTT. Combining the CDR3 with reference TRBV7-9 and TRBJ2-2 gives the whole variable domain DTGVSQNPRHKITKRGQNVTFRCDPISEHNRLYWYRQTLGQGPEFLTYFQNEAQLEKSRLLSDRFSAERPKGSFSTLEIQRTEQGDSAMYLCASSVAGTGGAGELFFGEGSRLTVL.

This chain uses TRBV7-6 with TRBJ2-1; TRBD2 aligns across 12 bases. Trimming removed 2 bases from V and 2 bases from J; junction bases left unmatched: 7. Germline V gene sequence: CDR1 SGHVS, CDR2 FNYEAQ. The CDR3 totals 18 residues. Here the CDR3 reads CASSLTPGLAGPYNEQFF. The CDR3 DNA follows: TGTGCCAGCAGCTTAACCCCCGGACTAGCGGGACCCTACAATGAGCAGTTCTTC.

The gene calls are TRBV28 and TRBJ2-3, with 12 bases that match TRBD2. The CDR3 runs 15 residues. The ends lost 10 bases at V and 3 bases at J; junction bases unmatched: 8. Per the germline V gene, CDR1 is MDHEN and CDR2 is SYDVKM. CDR3 residues: CATHRTSGMTDTQYF. The CDR3 DNA is TGTGCCACCCATCGGACTAGCGGGATGACAGATACGCAGTATTTT.

The rearrangement joins TRBV10-1 to TRBJ2-2; D ambiguous. CDR3 length: 15 amino acids. Germline lookup yields CDR1 WNHNN and CDR2 SYGVQD (reference sequence). Trimming cost V 8 bases and J 3 bases, with 16 bases left between them. The CDR3 spells CASAPGRVDTGELFF. CDR3 DNA: TGCGCCAGCGCCCCGGGCCGGGTGGACACCGGGGAGCTGTTTTTT.

This clone was detected a few times. The J gene is TRBJ1-6, the V gene TRBV28; D is ambiguous. With 6 bases removed from V and 10 bases from J, the gap between germline ends came to 19 bases. From germline, CDR1 is MDHEN and CDR2 SYDVKM. This CDR3 has 15 amino acids. The CDR3 spells CASRQEPEGGSPLHF. The CDR3 coding sequence is TGTGCCAGCAGACAAGAACCAGAGGGCGGCTCACCCCTCCACTTT.

V usage is TRBV7-6 and J usage is TRBJ2-2; D is possibly TRBD2 (6 bases). The V and J ends lost 5 bases and 7 bases respectively, with 17 bases between them. Germline V lookup: CDR1 SGHVS, CDR2 FNYEAQ. CDR3 length equals 15 residues. CDR3 sequence (DNA): TGTGCCAGCAGCCCGTCGAGACTAGTGCACGGGGAGCTGTTTTTT. Translated: CASSPSRLVHGELFF.